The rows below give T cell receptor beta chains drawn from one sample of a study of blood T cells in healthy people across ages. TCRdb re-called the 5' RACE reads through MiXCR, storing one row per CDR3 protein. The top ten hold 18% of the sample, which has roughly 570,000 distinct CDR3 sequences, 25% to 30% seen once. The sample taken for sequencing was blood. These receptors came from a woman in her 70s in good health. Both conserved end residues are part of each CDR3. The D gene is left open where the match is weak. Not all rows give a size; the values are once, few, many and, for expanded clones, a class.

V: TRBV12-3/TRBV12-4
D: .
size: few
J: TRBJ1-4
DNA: TGTGCCAGGGTAGCGGGTGAAACTAATGAAAAACTGTTTTTT
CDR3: CARVAGETNEKLFF

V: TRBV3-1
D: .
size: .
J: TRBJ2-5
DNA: TGTGCCAGCAGCCGGAGGGCTAGTGGGTCGGAGACCCAGTACTTC
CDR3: CASSRRASGSETQYF

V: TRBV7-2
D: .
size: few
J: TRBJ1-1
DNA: TGTGCCAGCAGCCCCGGGACGGAGCTTCAGGGGGCTTTCTTT
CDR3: CASSPGTELQGAFF

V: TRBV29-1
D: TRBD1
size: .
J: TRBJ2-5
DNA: TGCAGCGTTGAAGCTCCGGACAGGGAGGAGACCCAGTACTTC
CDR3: CSVEAPDREETQYF

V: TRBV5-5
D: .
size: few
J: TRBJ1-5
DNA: TGTGCCAGCAGTGAACAGGGTTATAGCAATCAGCCCCAGCATTTT
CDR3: CASSEQGYSNQPQHF

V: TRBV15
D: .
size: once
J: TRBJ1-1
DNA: TGTGCCACCACCAGTACACAGGTATACTCTGAAGCTTTCTTT
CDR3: CATTSTQVYSEAFF

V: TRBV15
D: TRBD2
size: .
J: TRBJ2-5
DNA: TGTGCCACCAGCAGAGGCGGGGGAGAGACCCAATACTTC
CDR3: CATSRGGGETQYF

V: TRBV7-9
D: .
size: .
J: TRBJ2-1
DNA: TGTGCCAGCAGCGTGGGCCGTCGACCGAACTACAATGAGCAGTTCTTC
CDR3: CASSVGRRPNYNEQFF

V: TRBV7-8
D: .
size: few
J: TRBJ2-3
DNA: TGTGCCAGCAGCCATGGGTGGGATCTCACAGATACGCAGTATTTT
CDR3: CASSHGWDLTDTQYF

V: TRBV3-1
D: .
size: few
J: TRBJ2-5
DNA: TGTGCCAGCAGCCAAGACTCGACGAACCAAGAGACCCAGTACTTC
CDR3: CASSQDSTNQETQYF

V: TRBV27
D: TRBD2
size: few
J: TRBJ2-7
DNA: TGTGCCAGCAGTTCCTTGAGCGGGGGACTCTACGAGCAGTACTTC
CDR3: CASSSLSGGLYEQYF

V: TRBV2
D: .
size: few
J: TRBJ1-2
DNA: TGTGCCAGCAGTGCGGGTTTTGGTGGCTACACCTTC
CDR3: CASSAGFGGYTF

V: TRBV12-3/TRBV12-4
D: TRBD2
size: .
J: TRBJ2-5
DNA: TGTGCCAGCAGTTCGACTAGCGGGGAGAAGGGAGAGACCCAGTACTTC
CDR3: CASSSTSGEKGETQYF

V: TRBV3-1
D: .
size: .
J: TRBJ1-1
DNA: TGTGCCAGCAGCCAAGGGAGGGGGGGGAACACTGAAGCTTTCTTT
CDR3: CASSQGRGGNTEAFF

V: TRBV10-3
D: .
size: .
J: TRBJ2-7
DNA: TGTGCCATCAGGGAACGGAGCTCCTACGAGCAGTACTTC
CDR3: CAIRERSSYEQYF

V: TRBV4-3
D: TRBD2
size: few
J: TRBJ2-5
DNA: TGCGCCAGCAGCCAAGTAACTAGCGGGGGGGCAAAGACCCAGTACTTC
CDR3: CASSQVTSGGAKTQYF

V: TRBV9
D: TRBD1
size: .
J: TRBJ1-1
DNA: TGTGCCAGCAGCATCGACCCCAGGGGGACTGAAGCTTTCTTT
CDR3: CASSIDPRGTEAFF

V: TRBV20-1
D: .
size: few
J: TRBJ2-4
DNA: TGCAGTGCTATCGGGGTAGCCAAAAACATTCAGTACTTC
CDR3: CSAIGVAKNIQYF

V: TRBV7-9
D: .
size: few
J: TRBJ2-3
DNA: TGTGCCAGCACCGCCACAGATACGCAGTATTTT
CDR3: CASTATDTQYF

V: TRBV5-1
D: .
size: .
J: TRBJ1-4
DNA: TGCGCCAGCAGCTTGCTGGGGGGCGTCGAAAAACTGTTTTTT
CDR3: CASSLLGGVEKLFF

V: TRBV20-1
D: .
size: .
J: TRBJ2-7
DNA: TGCAGTGCTAGAGACCAATTACACAGCGAGCAGTACTTC
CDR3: CSARDQLHSEQYF

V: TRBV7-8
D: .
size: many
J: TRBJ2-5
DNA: TGTGCCAGCAGCTTACCTGTGGAGACCCAGTACTTC
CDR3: CASSLPVETQYF

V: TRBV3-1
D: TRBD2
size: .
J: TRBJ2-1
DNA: TGTGCCAGCAGCGCCCGGGACTACTCCTACAATGAGCAGTTCTTC
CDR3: CASSARDYSYNEQFF

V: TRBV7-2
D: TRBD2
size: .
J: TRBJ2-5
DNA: TGTGCCAACAGCTTATGGTCTAGCGGGGTCCAAGAGACCCAGTACTTC
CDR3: CANSLWSSGVQETQYF

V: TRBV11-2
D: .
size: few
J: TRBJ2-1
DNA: TGTGCCAGCAAGATGGGCGGGAAGCAGTTCTTC
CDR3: CASKMGGKQFF

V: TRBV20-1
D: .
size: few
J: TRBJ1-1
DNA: TGCAGTGCTAGAGCGCCCGGCCAAATGAGCACTGAAGCTTTCTTT
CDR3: CSARAPGQMSTEAFF

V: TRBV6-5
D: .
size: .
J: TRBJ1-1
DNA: TGTGCCAGCAGTTACTCGTCAGCGGCTCCCGAAGCTTTCTTT
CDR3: CASSYSSAAPEAFF

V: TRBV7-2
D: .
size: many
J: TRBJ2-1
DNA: TGTGCCAGCAGCTTATCGAGCGTGGGACCCCCCTACAATGAGCAGTTCTTC
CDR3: CASSLSSVGPPYNEQFF

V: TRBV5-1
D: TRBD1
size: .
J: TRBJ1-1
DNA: TGCGCCAGCAGCAAACGGGACAGGTGGGACGTAAACACTGAGGCTTTCTTT
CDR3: CASSKRDRWDVNTEAFF

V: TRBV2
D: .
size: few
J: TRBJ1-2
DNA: TGTGCCAGCACCCTTCAAAAGGCCTATGGCTACACCTTC
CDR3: CASTLQKAYGYTF

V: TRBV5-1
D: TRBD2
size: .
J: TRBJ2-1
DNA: TGCGCCAGCGCTAGCGGGACAGAGAAGTTCTTC
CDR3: CASASGTEKFF

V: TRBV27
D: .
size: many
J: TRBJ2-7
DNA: TGTGCCAGCAGAACAGGGTCCTACGAGCAGTACTTC
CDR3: CASRTGSYEQYF

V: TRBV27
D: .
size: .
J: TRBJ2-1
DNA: TGTGCCAGCAGCCTAAACATACCTTACAATGAGCAGTTCTTC
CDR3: CASSLNIPYNEQFF

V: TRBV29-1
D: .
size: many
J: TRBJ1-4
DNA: TGCAGCGTTGTTCAGGGGCACAATGAAAAACTGTTTTTT
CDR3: CSVVQGHNEKLFF

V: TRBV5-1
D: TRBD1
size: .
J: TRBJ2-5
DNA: TGCGCCAGCAGCCTCTCGGGACAGGGGTCCCAAGAGACCCAGTACTTC
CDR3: CASSLSGQGSQETQYF

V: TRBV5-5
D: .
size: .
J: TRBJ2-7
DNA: TGTGCCAGCAGCTTGGACCTGGGGTGTTGGAACGAGCAGTACTTC
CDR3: CASSLDLGCWNEQYF

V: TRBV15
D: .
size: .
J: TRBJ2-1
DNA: TGTGCCACCAGCAGAGATCTAGGCTACAATGAGCAGTTCTTC
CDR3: CATSRDLGYNEQFF

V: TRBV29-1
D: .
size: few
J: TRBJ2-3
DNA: TGCAGCGTTGATGAGAGGGCAGATACGCAGTATTTT
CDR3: CSVDERADTQYF

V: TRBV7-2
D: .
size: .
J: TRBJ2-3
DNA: TGTGCCAGCAGCTCAACTGTCGCTAGGGAGCAGTATTTT
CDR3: CASSSTVAREQYF

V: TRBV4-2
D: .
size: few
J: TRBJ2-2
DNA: TGTGCCAGCAGCCAAGAGGTGGTAAGGGGGGGGCCCAACACCGGGGAGCTGTTTTTT
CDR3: CASSQEVVRGGPNTGELFF

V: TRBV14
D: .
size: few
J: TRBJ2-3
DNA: TGTGCCAGCAGCCAAGATGTCCGGGGAGATACGCAGTATTTT
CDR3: CASSQDVRGDTQYF

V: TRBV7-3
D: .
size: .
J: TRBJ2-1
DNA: TGTGCCAGCAGCTCGACTAATGGACTTCCCACCAATGAGCAGTTCTTC
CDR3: CASSSTNGLPTNEQFF

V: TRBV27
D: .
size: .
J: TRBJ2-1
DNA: TGTGCCAGCAGCCCCGTTAGCTCGCCCAAGGGGCAGTTCTTC
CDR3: CASSPVSSPKGQFF

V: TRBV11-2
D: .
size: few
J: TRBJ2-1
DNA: TGTGCCAGCAGCGCGGAGTGGGGGGGCCCAGATGAGCAGTTCTTC
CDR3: CASSAEWGGPDEQFF

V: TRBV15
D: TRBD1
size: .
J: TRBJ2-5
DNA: TGTGCCACCAGCAGAGGACAGGGTGGCGAGACCCAGTACTTC
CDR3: CATSRGQGGETQYF

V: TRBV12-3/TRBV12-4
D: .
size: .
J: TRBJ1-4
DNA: TGTGCCAGCAGTCGACCCACCGGGCCCAATGAAAAACTGTTTTTT
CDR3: CASSRPTGPNEKLFF